A single sample gave rise to the 5 T cell receptor beta chains below, sequenced in a study of T cell responses to AZD1222 COVID-19 vaccine listed by TCRdb under 2021. What this sample's time point label stands for: about 28 days (+/-7) after the second vaccine dose. Library method: the immunoSEQ multiplex PCR assay. TCRdb stores this immuneACCESS table with in-frame sequences only. Part of the clones is absent; in the studies checked, under half of the shortfall reflects unresolved V genes, and no reason is known for the rest. The sample includes 79,000 or so clones, with about 92% observed a single time. The top ten hold approximately 5% of the sample. Sequenced material: peripheral blood, taken 28 days after the second AZD1222 dose. These TCRs come from an adult who received the AZD1222 COVID-19 vaccine.

The count of this clone is one. The chain joins TRBV30 to TRBJ2-1; D is possibly TRBD1 or TRBD2 (5 bases each). From germline, CDR1 is GTSNPN and CDR2 SVGIG (reference sequence). V was shortened by 8 bases and J by 0 bases, with 5 bases between the two germline ends. There are 11 residues in the CDR3. The CDR3 DNA follows: TGTGCCGGGGGCTCCTACAATGAGCAGTTCTTC. Translated: CAGGSYNEQFF. Together with reference TRBV30 and TRBJ2-1, the CDR3 gives the full variable domain: SQTIHQWPATLVQPVGSPLSLECTVEGTSNPNLYWYRQAAGRGLQLLFYSVGIGQISSEVPQNLSASRPQDRQFILSSKKLLLSDSGFYLCAGGSYNEQFFGPGTRLTVL.

The rearrangement uses TRBV5-1 and TRBJ2-2; 7 bases map to TRBD1. Germline-derived CDR1 and CDR2 are SGHRS and YFSETQ. The ends lost 4 bases at V and 5 bases at J; junction bases unmatched: 2. CDR3 length: 13 amino acids. The CDR3 reads CASSPGQTGELFF. The DNA for the CDR3 is TGCGCCAGCAGCCCGGGACAGACCGGGGAGCTGTTTTTT.

This clone occurred a few times. V is TRBV4-3 and J is TRBJ1-1; D is perhaps TRBD1 (5 bases). The germline gives CDR1 LGHNA, CDR2 YSLEER. CDR3 length equals 14 residues. V gave up 0 bases and J gave up 1 base, with 6 bases separating them. The CDR3 nucleotides read TGCGCCAGCAGCCAAGATCAGGGGAACACTGAAGCTTTCTTT. Protein sequence: CASSQDQGNTEAFF.

The chain employs TRBV5-1 and TRBJ1-1; the D is unclear. The germline CDR1 and CDR2 sequences are SGHRS and YFSETQ. Trimming took 5 bases from V and 0 from J, leaving 11 bases between them. The CDR3 is 14 amino acids. The CDR3 bases are TGCGCCAGCAGAGATAACACTTTGAACACTGAAGCTTTCTTT. This encodes CASRDNTLNTEAFF.

The chain carries TRBV13 and TRBJ1-4, with D possibly TRBD1 on 5 matching bases. Trimming took off 5 bases at V and 5 bases at J, with 15 bases between the two ends. Germline CDR1 reads PRHDT; CDR2 reads FYEKMQ (reference sequence). This CDR3 is 15 amino acids long. Here the CDR3 reads CASSERDRRNEKLFF. CDR3 nucleotides: TGTGCCAGCAGCGAGCGGGACCGACGCAATGAAAAACTGTTTTTT.